Listed below are T cell receptor beta chains from one sample, sequenced in a study of cytomegalovirus exposure and HLA in healthy donors. Using immunoSEQ multiplex PCR, the repertoire was profiled, and TCRdb retains in-frame clones only, with some absent. The profile shows 200,000 to 250,000 clones, around four fifths of them singletons. The sample consisted of PBMCs. The receptors were gathered from a woman aged 18-29 years in good health and CMV-seronegative. Each CDR3 is given with its conserved first and last residue. The order of the fields is D gene, V gene, clone size, J gene, CDR3 DNA, CDR3 protein. D genes are given only for firm matches. Size is stated for part of the rows, as once, few or many counts, or as a class when the clone is expanded.

>TRBD2|TRBV7-2|NA|TRBJ2-2
TGTGCCAGCAGCCAAAGGTCTAGCGGGGGGACGAACACCGGGGAGCTGTTTTTT
CASSQRSSGGTNTGELFF
>NA|TRBV28|once|TRBJ1-1
TGTGCCAGCAGGGATCAGTGGACTGAAGCTTTCTTT
CASRDQWTEAFF
>NA|TRBV5-4|NA|TRBJ2-6
TGTGCCAGCAGCCCGGAATGGGGAACTGGGGCCAACGTCCTGACTTTC
CASSPEWGTGANVLTF
>NA|TRBV5-1|NA|TRBJ1-3
TGCGCCAGCAGCTTCCGGGGGAATGCTGGAAACACCATATATTTT
CASSFRGNAGNTIYF
>TRBD2|TRBV27|NA|TRBJ2-3
TGTGCCAGCAGTTTAAACGCGGGAGAAACAGATACGCAGTATTTT
CASSLNAGETDTQYF
>NA|TRBV9|NA|TRBJ2-1
TGTGCCAGCAAGGGTCGGATGAGAGTAGCTCCCTACAATGAGCAGTTCTTC
CASKGRMRVAPYNEQFF
>TRBD1|TRBV7-8|once|TRBJ2-3
TGTGCCAGCAGCTTGGGGGACAGGGGGCGGACAGATACGCAGTATTTT
CASSLGDRGRTDTQYF
>TRBD2|TRBV28|NA|TRBJ2-7
TGTGCCAGCAGCCTATGGACTAGCGGCTCCTACGAGCAGTACTTC
CASSLWTSGSYEQYF
>TRBD1|TRBV11-2|NA|TRBJ1-2
TGTGCCAGCAGCAACTGGGGAGACAGGGCCATCCACTATGGCTACACCTTC
CASSNWGDRAIHYGYTF
>NA|TRBV30|NA|TRBJ2-2
TGTGCCTGGTCAAAACCGGGGGCACGGAGCGGGGAGCTGTTTTTT
CAWSKPGARSGELFF
>TRBD2|TRBV28|few|TRBJ2-3
TGTGCCAGCAGTTTAGGGGCTAGCGGGGGGCAGGGTACGCAGTATTTT
CASSLGASGGQGTQYF
>NA|TRBV27|NA|TRBJ2-1
TGTGCCAGCAGTTTAGGCAGAGGGGGATCGGGATTCTTC
CASSLGRGGSGFF
>TRBD2|TRBV5-1|NA|TRBJ2-1
TGCGCCAGCAGCTTGGCTAGACTAGCGGGAGTATATGAGCAGTTCTTC
CASSLARLAGVYEQFF
>TRBD1|TRBV6-1|NA|TRBJ2-7
TGTGCCAGCGGAGGACAGGGCCGGGAGCAGTACTTC
CASGGQGREQYF
>NA|TRBV5-8|NA|TRBJ1-4
TGTGCCAGCAGCTTCGAGGTGGGGGCGCGGGAAAAACTGTTTTTT
CASSFEVGAREKLFF
>TRBD1|TRBV27|NA|TRBJ1-5
TGTGCCAGCAGTCTCATGCCGGCAGGGGGCGGACAGCCCCAGCATTTT
CASSLMPAGGGQPQHF
>NA|TRBV15|NA|TRBJ2-7
TGTGCCACCAGCATGGCAGGGGTGTCGGCCTACGAGCAGTACTTC
CATSMAGVSAYEQYF
>NA|TRBV6-4|NA|TRBJ2-5
TGTGCCAGCAGTGACGAGTTGGTTCCAGAGACCCAGTACTTC
CASSDELVPETQYF
>TRBD1|TRBV30|NA|TRBJ2-5
TGTGCCTGGAGTGTTGGTATCGGGACAGGAATCCAAGAGACCCAGTACTTC
CAWSVGIGTGIQETQYF
>TRBD1|TRBV4-1|NA|TRBJ2-1
TGCGCCAGCAGCCAAGAGAGGGGGCGGGTCTCCTACAATGAGCAGTTCTTC
CASSQERGRVSYNEQFF
>NA|TRBV9|NA|TRBJ1-3
TGTGCCAGCAGCGCGAGCTTGACACGCACGGGAAACACCATATATTTT
CASSASLTRTGNTIYF
>TRBD2|TRBV7-9|NA|TRBJ2-3
TGTGCCAGCATTAACGTGGGAGGGATCGGCACAGATACGCAGTATTTT
CASINVGGIGTDTQYF
>NA|TRBV15|once|TRBJ1-4
TGTGCCACCAGCAGAGAAAGGGGAGAGGGGAATGAAAAACTGTTTTTT
CATSRERGEGNEKLFF
>NA|TRBV5-4|NA|TRBJ2-4
TGTGCCAGCAGCTTGTTGGGGGCCAAAAACATTCAGTACTTC
CASSLLGAKNIQYF
>NA|TRBV14|NA|TRBJ2-1
TGTGCCAGCAGCCAACTAGGGGTGGGCTACAATGAGCAGTTCTTC
CASSQLGVGYNEQFF
>NA|TRBV28|NA|TRBJ2-2
TGTGCCAGCAGAGCTTGGGGGTCCGGGGAGCTGTTTTTT
CASRAWGSGELFF
>TRBD1|TRBV7-9|NA|TRBJ2-1
TGTGCCAGCCCTAGTGGGGGACAGGCCTACAATGAGCAGTTCTTC
CASPSGGQAYNEQFF
>NA|TRBV6-6|NA|TRBJ1-2
TGTGCCAGCTCATGGGAAGGGGAAGGCTACACCTTC
CASSWEGEGYTF
>TRBD2|TRBV27|NA|TRBJ2-3
TGTGCCAGCAGTTTATGGGCAGGAGTAGAGACTAGCGGGTCAAGCACAGATACGCAGTATTTT
CASSLWAGVETSGSSTDTQYF
>NA|TRBV4-1|NA|TRBJ1-2
TGCGCCAGCAGCCAATCTAACGGCAGGGGATTCTATGGCTACACCTTC
CASSQSNGRGFYGYTF
>TRBD2|TRBV18|NA|TRBJ2-1
TGTGCCAGCTCAAAAGCGGGAGGGCCGGACGAGCAGTTCTTC
CASSKAGGPDEQFF
>NA|TRBV9|NA|TRBJ2-7
TGTGCCAGCAGCGTAGAGGGAGGACAGTCCTACGAGCAGTACTTC
CASSVEGGQSYEQYF
>NA|TRBV2|NA|TRBJ1-5
TGTGCCAGCAGCGACTCCCCGGGTATCGGCAATCAGCCCCAGCATTTT
CASSDSPGIGNQPQHF
>NA|TRBV27|few|TRBJ1-5
TGTGCCAGCAGTCACACCGGGGGTCAGCCCCAGCATTTT
CASSHTGGQPQHF